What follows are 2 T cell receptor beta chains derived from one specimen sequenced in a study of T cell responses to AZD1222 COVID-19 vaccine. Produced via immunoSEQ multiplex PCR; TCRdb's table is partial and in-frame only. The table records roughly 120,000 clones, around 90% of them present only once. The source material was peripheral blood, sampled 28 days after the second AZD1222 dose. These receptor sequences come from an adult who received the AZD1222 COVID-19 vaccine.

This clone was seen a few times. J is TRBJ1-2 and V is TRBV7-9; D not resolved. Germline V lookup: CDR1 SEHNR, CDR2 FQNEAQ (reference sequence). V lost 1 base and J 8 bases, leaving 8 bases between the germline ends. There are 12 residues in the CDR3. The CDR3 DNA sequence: TGTGCCAGCAGCTTAGTCTGGCGGGGCTACACCTTC. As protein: CASSLVWRGYTF.

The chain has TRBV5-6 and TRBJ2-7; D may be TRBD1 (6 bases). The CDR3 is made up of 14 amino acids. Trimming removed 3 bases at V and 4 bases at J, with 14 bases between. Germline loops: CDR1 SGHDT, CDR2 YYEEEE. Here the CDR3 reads CASSSVRGSYEQYF. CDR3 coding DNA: TGTGCCAGCAGCTCCGTCAGGGGTTCTTACGAGCAGTACTTC.